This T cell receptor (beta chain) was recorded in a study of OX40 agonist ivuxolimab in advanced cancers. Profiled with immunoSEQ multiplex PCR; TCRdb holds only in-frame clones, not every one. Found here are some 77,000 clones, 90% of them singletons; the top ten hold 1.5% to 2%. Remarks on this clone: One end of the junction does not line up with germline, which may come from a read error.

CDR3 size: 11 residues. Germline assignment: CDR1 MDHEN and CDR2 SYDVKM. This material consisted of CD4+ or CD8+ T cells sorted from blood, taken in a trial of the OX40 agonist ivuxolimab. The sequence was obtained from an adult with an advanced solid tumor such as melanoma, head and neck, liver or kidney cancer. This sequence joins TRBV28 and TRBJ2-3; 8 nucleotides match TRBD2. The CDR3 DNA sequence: TGTGCCATATATCGGGAGGGCTCCGTGGATTTT. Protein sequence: CAIYREGSVDF.